This T cell receptor beta chain was sequenced during a study of T cell responses to AZD1222 COVID-19 vaccine. Overall study findings and caveats: Among vaccine-associated CD4 TCRs, coverage spanned spike, with dominance at 160-218 and 743-854. Donors skewed white British and female; clonal diversity was possibly underestimated. Repertoires were sampled only after the peak T cell response.

On this clone itself: Antigen: not known.

Some clones are missing from TCRdb's copy, which holds only in-frame ones; the method was immunoSEQ multiplex PCR. The sample carries approximately 81,000 clones, around 90% recorded once. J lost 2 bases, V lost 5 bases, and 6 bases had no gene match. Germline V gene lookup returns CDR1 LGHDT and CDR2 YNNKEL (reference sequence). The CDR3 has 15 residues. V usage is TRBV3-1 (or the pseudogene TRBV3-2) and J usage is TRBJ2-3; 8 bases match TRBD1. This TCR derives from an adult in good health. Source: peripheral blood, taken on day 0 of MenACWY control vaccination. The CDR3 sequence is CASSTGQGFTDTQYF. CDR3 nucleotide sequence: TGTGCCAGCAGCACCGGACAGGGATTCACAGATACGCAGTATTTT.